Shown below are 28 T cell receptor beta chains from a single sample sequenced in a study of graft-versus-host responses after intestinal transplantation. Clones were read by immunoSEQ multiplex PCR, and TCRdb kept only the in-frame ones, dropping some. The repertoire includes 20,000 to 25,000 clones, 33% of them detected once, and roughly 9.8% sits in the top ten. Plated together were 200,000 CFSE-labeled responder cells and 200,000 irradiated, violet-dye-labeled stimulator cells. The material sequenced was alloreactive CD8+ T cells from a mixed lymphocyte reaction culture, taken before intestinal transplant. Subset described: CFSE-low proliferating T cells sorted from roughly 6-day pre-transplant mixed lymphocyte reaction (GvH or HvG direction). These receptors were obtained from a human patient who received an intestinal transplant.

This clone turned up a few times. The rearrangement joins TRBV29-1 to TRBJ2-7; perhaps TRBD1 as D (5 bases). The germline CDR1 and CDR2 sequences are SQVTM and ANQGSEA. V lost 0 bases and J lost 3, with 6 bases in between. This CDR3 spans 12 amino acids. CDR3 sequence: CSVEDQGYEQYF. The CDR3 DNA sequence: TGCAGCGTTGAAGATCAGGGCTACGAGCAGTACTTC.

The rearrangement joins TRBV27 to TRBJ2-7; 9 nucleotides line up with TRBD2. The CDR3 consists of 14 residues. Losses at the gene ends were 5 bases for V and 2 bases for J; bases not matched to a gene: 4. CDR1 and CDR2 (germline): MNHEY, SMNVEV (reference sequence). The CDR3 loop is CASSIAGAPYEQYF. The CDR3 DNA is TGTGCCAGCAGTATAGCGGGGGCCCCCTACGAGCAGTACTTC.

The chain has TRBV9 and TRBJ2-3, with TRBD1 matching over 7 bases. Germline assignment: CDR1 SGDLS and CDR2 YYNGEE. Germline trimming cut 0 bases from V and 1 base from J; bases unmatched to any gene: 5. This CDR3 has 16 residues. Here the CDR3 reads CASSVGRQGGTDTQYF. CDR3 bases: TGTGCCAGCAGCGTAGGTAGACAGGGCGGCACAGATACGCAGTATTTT.

The chain employs TRBV2 and TRBJ1-6; D not certain. CDR3 length: 14 amino acids. Per the germline V gene, CDR1 is SNHLY and CDR2 is FYNNEI. The V end was cut by 2 bases, the J end by 10 bases, with 12 bases between. The CDR3 DNA sequence: TGTGCCAGCAGTGAATTAGGGTTCGAGTCACCCCTCCACTTT. Its protein product is CASSELGFESPLHF.

This clone turned up a few times. The CDR3 DNA reads TGTGCCAGCAGTGAAAACTTATACTACGAGCAGTACTTC. The encoded protein is CASSENLYYEQYF. V usage is TRBV6-5 and J usage is TRBJ2-7, with D hard to call. V was shortened by 5 bases and J by 3 bases, with 11 bases between the two germline ends. Per germline, CDR1 MNHEY and CDR2 SVGAGI. The CDR3 has 13 amino acids.

The chain couples TRBV6-6 to TRBJ2-7; D is possibly TRBD1 (8 bases). CDR1 is MNHNY, CDR2 SVGAGI, per germline (reference sequence). The CDR3 totals 12 residues. V lost 5 bases, J lost 6 bases, and 11 bases lay in between. CDR3 protein: CASSTGGVEQYF. The CDR3 DNA reads as TGTGCCAGCAGTACAGGGGGGGTCGAGCAGTACTTC.

The V and J genes are TRBV30 and TRBJ1-1, with D unclear. The CDR3 runs 11 residues. The germline CDR1 and CDR2 sequences are GTSNPN and SVGIG (reference sequence). Trimming removed 0 bases from V and 7 bases from J, with 6 bases in between. The CDR3 nucleotides are TGTGCCTGGAGTGTGGTGGGTGAAGCTTTCTTT. Translating gives CAWSVVGEAFF.

The chain joins TRBV5-5 to TRBJ2-7; D assignment may be TRBD1 or TRBD2 (5 bases each). The CDR3 spans 15 residues. Germline assignment: CDR1 SGHKS and CDR2 YYEKEE (reference sequence). Trimming left V 4 bases short and J 6 bases short, with 20 bases between. CDR3 DNA: TGTGCCAGCAGCCCCGGGACCGCGGGCGGTGGCGAGCAGTACTTC. Residues: CASSPGTAGGGEQYF.

This clone appeared a single time. The chain joins TRBV13 to TRBJ2-5; the match to TRBD2 covers 8 bases. Germline CDR1 is PRHDT and CDR2 is FYEKMQ (reference sequence). The CDR3 is 17 residues long. V lost 5 bases, J lost 0 bases, and 11 bases stayed unmatched. Here the CDR3 DNA reads TGTGCCAGCAGCGGCCATGCGTTAGCGGGGTACCAAGAGACCCAGTACTTC. Its protein product is CASSGHALAGYQETQYF.

This clone was seen a handful of times. The V and J genes are TRBV14 and TRBJ2-7, with 7 bases that match TRBD2. The CDR3 consists of 14 residues. Germline CDR1 SGHDN, CDR2 FVKESK. V gave up 1 base and J gave up 5 bases; unmatched junction bases: 5. CDR3 in amino acids: CASSQVGRLHEQYF. The CDR3 coding sequence is TGTGCCAGCAGCCAAGTCGGGAGGCTCCACGAGCAGTACTTC.

The rearrangement links TRBV5-4 to TRBJ2-3; the D is unclear. The CDR3 spans 11 residues. Trimming removed 4 bases at V and 0 bases at J, with 0 bases between. Germline V gene lookup returns CDR1 SGHNT and CDR2 YYREEE (reference sequence). In nucleotides, the CDR3 is TGTGCCAGCAGCAGCACAGATACGCAGTATTTT. Its translation: CASSSTDTQYF. Supplemented by reference TRBV5-4 and TRBJ2-3, the full variable domain reads ETGVTQSPTHLIKTRGQQVTLRCSSQSGHNTVSWYQQALGQGPQFIFQYYREEENGRGNFPPRFSGLQFPNYSSELNVNALELDDSALYLCASSSTDTQYFGPGTRLTVL.

The V and J genes are TRBV4-1 and TRBJ2-1, with 12 bases identical to TRBD2. This CDR3 spans 15 amino acids. V lost 5 bases to trimming and J lost 13 bases; unmatched junction nucleotides: 12. CDR1 and CDR2 (germline): MGHRA, YSYEKL. Here the CDR3 DNA reads TGCGCCAGCAGCTGGTCGCTAGCGGGAGGGCCTTGTCAGTTCTTC. This sequence encodes CASSWSLAGGPCQFF.

By proportion, this clone is medium-sized (0.01 to 0.1%). The rearrangement joins TRBV11-2 to TRBJ2-3; no clear D gene. Trimming took 1 base from V and 0 from J, leaving 8 bases between them. In germline, CDR1 is SGHAT, CDR2 FQNNGV. The CDR3 runs to 15 residues. The CDR3 region is CASSLGAASTDTQYF. The CDR3 coding sequence is TGTGCCAGCAGCTTAGGGGCAGCTAGCACAGATACGCAGTATTTT.

This chain links TRBV10-2 with TRBJ2-7; TRBD1 or TRBD2 may be the D gene (5 bases each). Deletions cut 10 bases from V and 2 bases from J, with 12 bases between. The CDR3 runs 12 residues. Germline lookup yields CDR1 WSHSY and CDR2 SAAADI. The CDR3 nucleotides are TGCGCCACGAGGGGCGGCGCCTACGAGCAGTACTTC. Protein sequence: CATRGGAYEQYF.

The rearrangement joins TRBV19 to TRBJ2-2; D remains unclear. V was trimmed by 3 bases and J by 4 bases, leaving 18 bases between them. The CDR3 spans 17 residues. Germline CDR1 is LNHDA and CDR2 is SQIVND (reference sequence). CDR3 protein: CASSIPWLRAPTGELFF. The CDR3 DNA is TGTGCCAGTAGTATCCCGTGGCTCCGGGCCCCCACCGGGGAGCTGTTTTTT.

This clone is medium-sized (0.01 to 0.1%). The V and J genes are TRBV19 and TRBJ1-5, with 10 bases fitting TRBD1. Germline values: CDR1 LNHDA, CDR2 SQIVND (reference sequence). CDR3 size: 14 residues. J was trimmed by 6 bases and V by 3 bases; bases with no gene match: 2. The DNA of the CDR3 is TGTGCCAGTAGTATGACAGGGGGCGGTCAGCCCCAGCATTTT. This encodes CASSMTGGGQPQHF. Full variable domain (remainder filled in from reference TRBV19 and TRBJ1-5): DGGITQSPKYLFRKEGQNVTLSCEQNLNHDAMYWYRQDPGQGLRLIYYSQIVNDFQKGDIAEGYSVSREKKESFPLTVTSAQKNPTAFYLCASSMTGGGQPQHFGDGTRLSIL.

This clone was seen only a few times. The gene calls are TRBV4-1 and TRBJ1-5; TRBD1 might be the D (6 bases). The V end lost 1 base, the J end lost 0 bases, and 10 bases lay between the germline ends. CDR3 length equals 16 residues. The germline V gene has CDR1 MGHRA and CDR2 YSYEKL. CDR3 DNA: TGCGCCAGCAGCCAAGGGACAGCATATAGCAATCAGCCCCAGCATTTT. Protein product: CASSQGTAYSNQPQHF.

This clone turned up a few times. The CDR3 sequence: CASSPPESWTQYF. The CDR3 DNA sequence: TGCGCCAGCAGCCCCCCGGAGAGCTGGACCCAGTACTTC. V is TRBV5-1 and J is TRBJ2-5; D call uncertain. From germline, CDR1 is SGHRS and CDR2 YFSETQ. The V end was cut by 4 bases, the J end by 7 bases, with 14 bases between. This CDR3 has 13 residues.

Relative to its sample, this clone is medium-sized. This chain connects TRBV10-3 to TRBJ2-2; D remains ambiguous. Germline-derived CDR1 and CDR2 are ENHRY and SYGVKD. The V gene lost 2 bases and the J gene lost 7 bases, with 2 bases spanning the gap. The CDR3 has 11 amino acids. The CDR3 region has the DNA TGTGCCATCAGTGAGAACGGGGAGCTGTTTTTT. It encodes CAISENGELFF.

The sample holds a few counts of this clone. This chain uses TRBV4-3 with TRBJ2-7; no reliable D call. This CDR3 has 15 residues. In germline, CDR1 is LGHNA, CDR2 YSLEER. The ends were cut back, 5 bases at V and 0 bases at J, with 14 bases in the middle. The DNA for the CDR3 is TGCGCCAGCAGCAAGAGCCGGGCAGGCTCCTACGAGCAGTACTTC. Translated, it gives CASSKSRAGSYEQYF.

The chain carries TRBV10-2 and TRBJ2-1; 11 bases are a match to TRBD2. CDR1 is WSHSY, CDR2 SAAADI, per germline. CDR3 length equals 19 residues. The V and J ends lost 4 bases and 2 bases, in that order; junction bases with no gene match: 13. CDR3 region: CASSGPTSGRVLTYNEQFF. As DNA, the CDR3 is TGCGCCAGCAGTGGACCCACTAGCGGGAGAGTATTGACCTACAATGAGCAGTTCTTC.

The rearrangement links TRBV6-6 to TRBJ1-5; D not resolved. There are 13 residues in the CDR3. V lost 5 bases and J 3 bases, leaving 8 bases between the germline ends. The germline V gene encodes CDR1 MNHNY and CDR2 SVGAGI (reference sequence). The CDR3, as DNA: TGTGCCAGCAGTAACCGCCCCAATCAGCCCCAGCATTTT. Its translation is CASSNRPNQPQHF.

This clone was detected a few times. The chain links TRBV10-1 to TRBJ2-3; 7 nucleotides line up with TRBD2. In germline, CDR1 is WNHNN, CDR2 SYGVQD (reference sequence). CDR3 length: 16 amino acids. Trimming at V came to 3 bases and at J to 2 bases, leaving 8 bases not matched to a gene. The CDR3 region has the DNA TGCGCCAGCAGTGATCCGGGAGCGGGGCACACAGATACGCAGTATTTT. Translated: CASSDPGAGHTDTQYF.

The rearrangement links TRBV7-3 to TRBJ1-1; the D gene is possibly TRBD1 (5 bases). Germline CDR1 reads SGHTA; CDR2 reads FQGTGA. The length of the CDR3 is 14 residues. The V end lost 2 bases, the J end lost 4 bases, and 11 bases lay between the germline ends. For the CDR3, the DNA is TGTGCCAGCAGCTTAGTAGGTGGGGGCACTGAAGCTTTCTTT. Protein: CASSLVGGGTEAFF.

This CDR3 is CASSFGGNTIYF. CDR3 nucleotides: TGCGCCAGCAGCTTTGGTGGAAACACCATATATTTT. The chain couples TRBV5-1 to TRBJ1-3; D remains unclear. Trimming stripped 2 bases from V and 3 bases from J, with 3 bases between. The CDR3 extends over 12 amino acids. Germline values: CDR1 SGHRS, CDR2 YFSETQ.

CDR3 coding DNA: TGTGCCAGCAGCTTTGGCGGGCCGGCCTACGAGCAGTACTTC. Its translation: CASSFGGPAYEQYF. The chain couples TRBV11-3 to TRBJ2-7; a weak D match, TRBD2 (5 bases). This CDR3 comprises 14 residues. Germline V lookup: CDR1 SGHNT, CDR2 YENEEA. Trimming took off 3 bases at V and 2 bases at J, with 11 bases between the two ends.

This clone is large by share. The chain couples TRBV6-1 to TRBJ2-7; unclear D gene. This CDR3 spans 12 amino acids. Trimming pared 8 bases from V and 0 bases from J, leaving 8 bases between. Germline CDR1 reads MNHNS; CDR2 reads SASEGT. The CDR3 sequence: CASPGSSYEQYF. The CDR3 bases are TGTGCCAGCCCCGGCTCCTCCTACGAGCAGTACTTC.

This clone occurred a few times. The CDR3 nucleotides are TGTGCCAGCAGCTTAGGGGGGACCCACGAGCAGTACTTC. Translated, it gives CASSLGGTHEQYF. The chain couples TRBV7-9 to TRBJ2-7; either TRBD1 or TRBD2 may supply D (5 bases each). Germline loops: CDR1 SEHNR, CDR2 FQNEAQ (reference sequence). The germline V and J ends were trimmed by 1 base and 5 bases, with 9 bases remaining between them. The CDR3 extends over 13 amino acids.